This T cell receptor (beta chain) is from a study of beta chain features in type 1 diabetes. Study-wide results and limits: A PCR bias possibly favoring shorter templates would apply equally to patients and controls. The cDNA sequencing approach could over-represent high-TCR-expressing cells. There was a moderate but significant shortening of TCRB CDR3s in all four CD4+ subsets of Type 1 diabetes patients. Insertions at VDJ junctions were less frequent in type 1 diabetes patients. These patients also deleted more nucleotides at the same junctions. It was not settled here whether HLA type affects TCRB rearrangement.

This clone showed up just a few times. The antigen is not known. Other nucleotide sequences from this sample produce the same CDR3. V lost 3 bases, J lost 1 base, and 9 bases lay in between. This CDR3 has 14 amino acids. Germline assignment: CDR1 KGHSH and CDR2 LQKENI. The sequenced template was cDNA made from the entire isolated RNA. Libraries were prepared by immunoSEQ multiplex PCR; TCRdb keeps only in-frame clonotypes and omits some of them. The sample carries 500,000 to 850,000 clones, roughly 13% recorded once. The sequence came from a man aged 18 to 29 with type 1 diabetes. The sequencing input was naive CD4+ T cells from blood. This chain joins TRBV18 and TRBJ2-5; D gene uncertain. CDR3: CASSPPGLQETQYF. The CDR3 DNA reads TGTGCCAGCTCACCGCCCGGGCTCCAAGAGACCCAGTACTTC.